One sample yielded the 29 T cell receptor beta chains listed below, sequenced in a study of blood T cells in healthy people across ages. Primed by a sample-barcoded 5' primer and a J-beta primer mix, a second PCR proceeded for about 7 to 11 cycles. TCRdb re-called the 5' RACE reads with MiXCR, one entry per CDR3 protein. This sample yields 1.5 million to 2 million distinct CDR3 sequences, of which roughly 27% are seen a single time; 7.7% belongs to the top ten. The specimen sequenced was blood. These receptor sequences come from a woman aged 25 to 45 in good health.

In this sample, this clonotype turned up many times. The DNA of the CDR3 is TGTGCCAGCAGCTCATCACCTAGCGGGGGGGGCAATGAGCAGTTCTTC. Residues: CASSSSPSGGGNEQFF. This sequence joins TRBV7-9 and TRBJ2-1; 12 bases line up with TRBD2. CDR1 is SEHNR, CDR2 FQNEAQ, per germline (reference sequence). The CDR3 totals 16 residues. J was trimmed by 6 bases and V by 4 bases; bases with no gene match: 7.

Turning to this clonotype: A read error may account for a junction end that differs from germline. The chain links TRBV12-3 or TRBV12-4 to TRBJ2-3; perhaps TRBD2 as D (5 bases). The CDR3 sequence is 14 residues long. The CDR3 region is CASSTLDRSDAQYF. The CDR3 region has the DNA TGTGCCAGCAGCACACTAGATAGGTCAGATGCGCAGTATTTT.

The CDR3 spells CSARGAGDYEQYF. The CDR3 DNA sequence: TGCAGTGCTAGAGGTGCAGGGGACTACGAGCAGTACTTC. The rearrangement joins TRBV20-1 to TRBJ2-7; D perhaps matches TRBD1 (6 bases). This CDR3 has 13 amino acids. The V gene lost 1 base and the J gene lost 3 bases, with 10 bases spanning the gap. CDR1 is DFQATT, CDR2 SNEGSKA, per germline (reference sequence).

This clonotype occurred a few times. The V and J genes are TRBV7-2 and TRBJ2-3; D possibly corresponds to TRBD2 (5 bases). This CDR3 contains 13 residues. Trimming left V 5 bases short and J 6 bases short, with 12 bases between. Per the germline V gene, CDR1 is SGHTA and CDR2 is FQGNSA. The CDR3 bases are TGTGCCAGCAGCAGGAGGTCAAGGGATACGCAGTATTTT. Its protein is CASSRRSRDTQYF. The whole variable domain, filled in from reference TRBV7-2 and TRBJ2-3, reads GAGVSQSPSNKVTEKGKDVELRCDPISGHTALYWYRQSLGQGLEFLIYFQGNSAPDKSGLPSDRFSAERTGGSVSTLTIQRTQQEDSAVYLCASSRRSRDTQYFGPGTRLTVL.

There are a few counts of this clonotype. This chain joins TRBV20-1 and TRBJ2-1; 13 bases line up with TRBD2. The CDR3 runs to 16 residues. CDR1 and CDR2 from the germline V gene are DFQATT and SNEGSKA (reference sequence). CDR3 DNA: TGCAGCTTGACTAGCGGGAGGCAACCCTCCTACAATGAGCAGTTCTTC. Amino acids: CSLTSGRQPSYNEQFF.

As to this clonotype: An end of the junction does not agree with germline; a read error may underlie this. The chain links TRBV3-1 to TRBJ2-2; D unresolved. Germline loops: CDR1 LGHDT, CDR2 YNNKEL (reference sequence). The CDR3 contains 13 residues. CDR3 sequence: CANSQGTLGELFF. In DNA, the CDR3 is TGTGCCAACAGCCAAGGTACCCTCGGGGAGCTGTTTTTT.

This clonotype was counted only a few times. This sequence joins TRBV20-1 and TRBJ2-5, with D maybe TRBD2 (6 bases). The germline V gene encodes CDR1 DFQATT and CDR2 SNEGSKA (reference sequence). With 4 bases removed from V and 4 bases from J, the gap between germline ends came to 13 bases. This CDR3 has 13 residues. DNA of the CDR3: TGCAGTGCTATGGATAGGGGAGGAGAGACCCAGTACTTC. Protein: CSAMDRGGETQYF.

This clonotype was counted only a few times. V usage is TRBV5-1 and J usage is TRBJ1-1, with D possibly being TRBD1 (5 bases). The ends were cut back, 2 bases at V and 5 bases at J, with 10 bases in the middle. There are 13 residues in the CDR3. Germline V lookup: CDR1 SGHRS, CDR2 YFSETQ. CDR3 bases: TGCGCCAGCAGCTTTGGCCGGGGGACTGAAGCTTTCTTT. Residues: CASSFGRGTEAFF.

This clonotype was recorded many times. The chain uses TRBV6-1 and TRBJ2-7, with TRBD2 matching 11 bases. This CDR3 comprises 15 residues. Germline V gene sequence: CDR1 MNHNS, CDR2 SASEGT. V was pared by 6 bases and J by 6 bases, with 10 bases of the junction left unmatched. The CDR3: CASSPLSSGGSEQYF. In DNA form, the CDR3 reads TGTGCCAGCAGCCCCCTATCTAGCGGGGGGAGCGAGCAGTACTTC.

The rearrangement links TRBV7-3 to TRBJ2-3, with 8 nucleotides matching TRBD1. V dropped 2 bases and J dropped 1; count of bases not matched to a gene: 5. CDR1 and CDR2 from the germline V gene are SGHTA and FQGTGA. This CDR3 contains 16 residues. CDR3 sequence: CASSLAPGQGTDTQYF. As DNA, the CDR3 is TGTGCCAGCAGCTTAGCCCCGGGACAGGGCACAGATACGCAGTATTTT. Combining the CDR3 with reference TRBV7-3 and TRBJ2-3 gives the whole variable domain GAGVSQTPSNKVTEKGKYVELRCDPISGHTALYWYRQSLGQGPEFLIYFQGTGAADDSGLPNDRFFAVRPEGSVSTLKIQRTERGDSAVYLCASSLAPGQGTDTQYFGPGTRLTVL.

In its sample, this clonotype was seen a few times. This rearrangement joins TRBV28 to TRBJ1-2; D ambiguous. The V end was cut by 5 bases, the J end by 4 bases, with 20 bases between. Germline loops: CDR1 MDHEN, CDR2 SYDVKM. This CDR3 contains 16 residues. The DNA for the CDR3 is TGTGCCAGCAGTCCCCAACCCGTGCTGGGGTTCTATGGCTACACCTTC. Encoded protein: CASSPQPVLGFYGYTF.

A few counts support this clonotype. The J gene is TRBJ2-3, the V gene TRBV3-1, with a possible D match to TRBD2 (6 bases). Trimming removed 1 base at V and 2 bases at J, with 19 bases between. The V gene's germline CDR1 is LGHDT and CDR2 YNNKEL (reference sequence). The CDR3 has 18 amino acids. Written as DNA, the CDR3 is TGTGCCAGCAGCCAAGTGGGTACCTGGACTACGGACACAGATACGCAGTATTTT. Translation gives CASSQVGTWTTDTDTQYF.

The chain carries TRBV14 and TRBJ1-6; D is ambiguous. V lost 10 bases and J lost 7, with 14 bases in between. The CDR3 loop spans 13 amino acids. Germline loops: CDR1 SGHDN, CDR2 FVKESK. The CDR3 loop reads CANGGVGNSPLHF. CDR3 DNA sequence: TGTGCCAACGGTGGCGTAGGGAATTCACCCCTCCACTTT.

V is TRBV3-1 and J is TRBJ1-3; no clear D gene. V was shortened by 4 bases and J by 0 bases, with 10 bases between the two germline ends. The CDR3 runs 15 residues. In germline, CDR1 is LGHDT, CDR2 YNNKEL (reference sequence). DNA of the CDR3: TGTGCCAGCAGCCGTGTCAGAGCCTCTGGAAACACCATATATTTT. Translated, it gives CASSRVRASGNTIYF.

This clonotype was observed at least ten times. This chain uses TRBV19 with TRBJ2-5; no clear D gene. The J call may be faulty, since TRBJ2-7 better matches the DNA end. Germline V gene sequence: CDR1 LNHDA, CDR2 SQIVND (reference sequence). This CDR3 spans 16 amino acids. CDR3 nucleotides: TGTGCCAGTAGTATAGATTCAACGAATATCCTGGGCGAGCAGTACTTC. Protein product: CASSIDSTNILGEQYF.

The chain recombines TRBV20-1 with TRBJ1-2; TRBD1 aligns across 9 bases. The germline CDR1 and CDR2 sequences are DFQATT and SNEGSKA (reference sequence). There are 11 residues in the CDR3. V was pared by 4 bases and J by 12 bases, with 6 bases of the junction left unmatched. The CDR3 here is CSATGTGRHTF. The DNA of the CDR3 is TGCAGTGCTACCGGGACAGGGCGCCACACCTTC.

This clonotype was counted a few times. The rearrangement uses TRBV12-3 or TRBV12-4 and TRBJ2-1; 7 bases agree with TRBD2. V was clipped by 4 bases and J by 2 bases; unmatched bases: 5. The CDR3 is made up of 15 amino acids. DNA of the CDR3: TGTGCCAGCAGTTCTCGGGGGGTGGCCTACAATGAGCAGTTCTTC. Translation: CASSSRGVAYNEQFF.

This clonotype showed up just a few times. CDR3 amino acids: CASSPRDRAFSGANVLTF. CDR3 DNA: TGTGCCAGCAGTCCCCGGGACAGGGCCTTCTCTGGGGCCAACGTCCTGACTTTC. The chain recombines TRBV3-1 with TRBJ2-6; 9 positions agree with TRBD1. CDR3 length: 18 amino acids. With V trimmed by 6 bases and J by 0 bases, 9 bases remained unmatched. CDR1 LGHDT and CDR2 YNNKEL come from the germline V gene (reference sequence). Full variable domain (outside the CDR3, taken from reference TRBV3-1 and TRBJ2-6): DTAVSQTPKYLVTQMGNDKSIKCEQNLGHDTMYWYKQDSKKFLKIMFSYNNKELIINETVPNRFSPKSPDKAHLNLHINSLELGDSAVYFCASSPRDRAFSGANVLTFGAGSRLTVL.

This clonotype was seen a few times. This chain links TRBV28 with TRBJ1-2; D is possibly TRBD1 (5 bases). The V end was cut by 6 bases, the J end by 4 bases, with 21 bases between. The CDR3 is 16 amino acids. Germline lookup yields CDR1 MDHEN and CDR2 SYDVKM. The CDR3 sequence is CASSPAYGGGIYGYTF. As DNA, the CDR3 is TGTGCCAGCAGCCCCGCCTATGGGGGGGGGATCTATGGCTACACCTTC.

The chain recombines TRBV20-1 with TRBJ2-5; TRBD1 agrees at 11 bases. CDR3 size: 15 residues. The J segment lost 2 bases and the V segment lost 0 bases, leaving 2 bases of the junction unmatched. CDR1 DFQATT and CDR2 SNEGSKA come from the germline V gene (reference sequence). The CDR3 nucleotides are TGCAGTGCTAGAGATGGGGACAGGGGGCAAGAGACCCAGTACTTC. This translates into CSARDGDRGQETQYF.

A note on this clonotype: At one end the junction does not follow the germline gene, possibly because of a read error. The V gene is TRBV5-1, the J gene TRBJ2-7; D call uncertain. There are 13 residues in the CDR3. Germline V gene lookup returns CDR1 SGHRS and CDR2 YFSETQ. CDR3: CTSSLVSALEQYF. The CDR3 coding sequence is TGCACCAGCAGCTTGGTATCGGCCCTCGAGCAGTACTTC. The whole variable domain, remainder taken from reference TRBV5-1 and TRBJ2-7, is KAGVTQTPRYLIKTRGQQVTLSCSPISGHRSVSWYQQTPGQGLQFLFEYFSETQRNKGNFPGRFSGRQFSNSRSEMNVSTLELGDSALYLCTSSLVSALEQYFGPGTRLTVT.

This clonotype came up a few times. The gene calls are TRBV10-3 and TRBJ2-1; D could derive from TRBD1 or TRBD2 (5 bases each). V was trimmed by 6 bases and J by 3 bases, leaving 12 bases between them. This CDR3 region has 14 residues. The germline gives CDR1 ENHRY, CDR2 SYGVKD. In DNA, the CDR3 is TGTGCCATCAGGGGGGAGTTGGACTACAATGAGCAGTTCTTC. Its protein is CAIRGELDYNEQFF.

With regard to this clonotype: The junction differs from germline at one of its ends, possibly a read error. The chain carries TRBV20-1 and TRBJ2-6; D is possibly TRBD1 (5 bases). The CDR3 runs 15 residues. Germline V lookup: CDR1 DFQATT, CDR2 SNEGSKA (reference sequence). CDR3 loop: CSARDEVSGANVRTF. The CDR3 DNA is TGCAGTGCTAGAGATGAAGTATCTGGGGCCAACGTCCGGACTTTC.

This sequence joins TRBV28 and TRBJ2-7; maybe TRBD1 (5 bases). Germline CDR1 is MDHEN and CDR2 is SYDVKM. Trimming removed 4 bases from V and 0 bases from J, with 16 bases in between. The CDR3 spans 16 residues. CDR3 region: CASSSRLGASSYEQYF. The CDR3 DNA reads TGTGCCAGCAGTTCCCGCCTAGGGGCTAGCTCCTACGAGCAGTACTTC.

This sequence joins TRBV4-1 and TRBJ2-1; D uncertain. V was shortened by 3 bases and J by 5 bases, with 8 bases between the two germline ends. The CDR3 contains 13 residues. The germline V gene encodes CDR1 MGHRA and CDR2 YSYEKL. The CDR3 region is CASSHPANNEQFF. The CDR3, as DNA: TGCGCCAGCAGCCACCCAGCAAACAATGAGCAGTTCTTC.

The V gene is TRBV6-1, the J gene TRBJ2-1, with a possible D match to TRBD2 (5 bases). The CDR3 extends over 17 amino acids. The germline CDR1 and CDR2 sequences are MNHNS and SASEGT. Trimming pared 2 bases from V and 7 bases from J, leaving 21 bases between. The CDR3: CASSERHYGSLGNEQFF. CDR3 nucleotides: TGTGCCAGCAGTGAAAGGCACTATGGGAGCTTGGGGAATGAGCAGTTCTTC.

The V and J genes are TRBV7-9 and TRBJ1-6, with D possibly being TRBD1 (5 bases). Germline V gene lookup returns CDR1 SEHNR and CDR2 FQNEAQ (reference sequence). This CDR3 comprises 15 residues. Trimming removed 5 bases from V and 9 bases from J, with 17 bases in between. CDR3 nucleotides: TGTGCCAGCAGCCCCCCGGGGGGGGGAATTTCACCCCTCCACTTT. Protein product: CASSPPGGGISPLHF.

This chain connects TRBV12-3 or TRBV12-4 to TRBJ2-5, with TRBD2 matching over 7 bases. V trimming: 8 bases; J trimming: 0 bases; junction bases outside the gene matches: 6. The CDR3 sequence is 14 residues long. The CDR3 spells CASGTSDNQETQYF. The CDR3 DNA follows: TGTGCCAGCGGTACTAGCGATAACCAAGAGACCCAGTACTTC.

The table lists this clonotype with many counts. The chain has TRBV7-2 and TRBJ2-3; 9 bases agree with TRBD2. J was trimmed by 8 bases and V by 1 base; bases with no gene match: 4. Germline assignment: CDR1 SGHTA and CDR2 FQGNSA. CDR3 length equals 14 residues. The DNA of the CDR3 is TGTGCCAGCAGCTTAGGACTAGCGGAGCCTACGCAGTATTTT. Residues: CASSLGLAEPTQYF. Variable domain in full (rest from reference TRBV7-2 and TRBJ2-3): GAGVSQSPSNKVTEKGKDVELRCDPISGHTALYWYRQSLGQGLEFLIYFQGNSAPDKSGLPSDRFSAERTGGSVSTLTIQRTQQEDSAVYLCASSLGLAEPTQYFGPGTRLTVL.